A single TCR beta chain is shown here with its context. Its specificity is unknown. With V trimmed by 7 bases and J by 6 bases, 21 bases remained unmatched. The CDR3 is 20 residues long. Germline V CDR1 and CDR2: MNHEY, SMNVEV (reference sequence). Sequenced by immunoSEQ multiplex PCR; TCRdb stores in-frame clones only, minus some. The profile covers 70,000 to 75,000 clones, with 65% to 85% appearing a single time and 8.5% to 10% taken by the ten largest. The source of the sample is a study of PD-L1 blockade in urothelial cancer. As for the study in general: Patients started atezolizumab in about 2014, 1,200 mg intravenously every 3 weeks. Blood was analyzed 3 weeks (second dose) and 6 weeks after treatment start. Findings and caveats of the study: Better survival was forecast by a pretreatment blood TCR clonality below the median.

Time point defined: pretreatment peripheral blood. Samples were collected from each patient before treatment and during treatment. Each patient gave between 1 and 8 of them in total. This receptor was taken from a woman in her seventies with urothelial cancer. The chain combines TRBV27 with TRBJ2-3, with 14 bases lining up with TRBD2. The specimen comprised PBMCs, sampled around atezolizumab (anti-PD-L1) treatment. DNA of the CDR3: TGTGCCAGCACCTCTCCGGGGACGGAGGGACTAGCGGGAGTTTCTGATACGCAGTATTTT. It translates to CASTSPGTEGLAGVSDTQYF.